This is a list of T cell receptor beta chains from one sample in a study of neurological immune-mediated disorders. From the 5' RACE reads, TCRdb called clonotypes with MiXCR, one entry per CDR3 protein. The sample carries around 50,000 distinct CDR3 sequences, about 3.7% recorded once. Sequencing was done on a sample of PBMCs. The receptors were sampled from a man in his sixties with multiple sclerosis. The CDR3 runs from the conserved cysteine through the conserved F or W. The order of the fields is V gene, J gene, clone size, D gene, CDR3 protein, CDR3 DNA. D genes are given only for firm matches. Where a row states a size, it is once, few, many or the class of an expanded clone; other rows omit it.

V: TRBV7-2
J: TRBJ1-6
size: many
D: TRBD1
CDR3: CASSRTGDSPLHF
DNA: TGTGCCAGCAGCCGGACAGGAGATTCACCCCTCCACTTT

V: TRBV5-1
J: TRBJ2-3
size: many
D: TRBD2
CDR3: CASSFGGTSGHTDTQYF
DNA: TGCGCCAGCAGCTTTGGAGGGACTAGCGGCCACACAGATACGCAGTATTTT

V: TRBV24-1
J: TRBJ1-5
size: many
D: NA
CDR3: CATSDWGGNQPQHF
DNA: TGTGCCACCAGTGATTGGGGGGGCAATCAGCCCCAGCATTTT

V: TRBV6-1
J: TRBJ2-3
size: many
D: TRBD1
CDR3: CASSESPQGVMTDTQYF
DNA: TGTGCCAGCAGTGAATCCCCGCAGGGGGTGATGACAGATACGCAGTATTTT

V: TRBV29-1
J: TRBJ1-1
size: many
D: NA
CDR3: CSVQGRSTEAFF
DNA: TGCAGTGTACAGGGAAGGAGCACTGAAGCTTTCTTT

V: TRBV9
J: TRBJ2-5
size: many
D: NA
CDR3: CASSAGWGAANQETQYF
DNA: TGTGCCAGCAGCGCAGGATGGGGGGCCGCAAACCAAGAGACCCAGTACTTC

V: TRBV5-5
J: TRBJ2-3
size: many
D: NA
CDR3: CASSLGPNTDTQYF
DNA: TGTGCCAGCAGCTTGGGACCTAACACAGATACGCAGTATTTT

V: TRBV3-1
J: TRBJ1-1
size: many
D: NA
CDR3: CASSQVNSRSEAFF
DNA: TGTGCCAGCAGCCAGGTCAACTCTCGGAGTGAAGCTTTCTTT

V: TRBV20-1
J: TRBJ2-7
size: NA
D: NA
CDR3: CSAISLAEQYF
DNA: TGCAGTGCCATTTCCTTGGCCGAGCAGTACTTC

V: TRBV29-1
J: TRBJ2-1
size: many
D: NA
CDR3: CSVHSIIGNEQFF
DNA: TGCAGCGTTCACAGCATTATAGGCAATGAGCAGTTCTTC

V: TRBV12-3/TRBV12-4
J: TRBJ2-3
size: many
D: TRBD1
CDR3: CASSGGQGGTDTQYF
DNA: TGTGCCAGCAGTGGGGGACAGGGCGGCACAGATACGCAGTATTTT

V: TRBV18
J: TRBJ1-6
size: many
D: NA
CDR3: CASSPSGDSPLHF
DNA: TGTGCCAGCTCACCGTCAGGTGATTCACCCCTCCACTTT

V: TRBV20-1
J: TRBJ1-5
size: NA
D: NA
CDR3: CSARGGKTQNF
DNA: TGCAGTGCTAGAGGGGGTAAGACCCAGAATTTT

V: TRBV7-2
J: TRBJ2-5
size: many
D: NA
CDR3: CASSATRVETQYF
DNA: TGTGCCAGCAGCGCAACCCGTGTGGAGACCCAGTACTTC

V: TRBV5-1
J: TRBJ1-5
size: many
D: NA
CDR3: CASSYGGNNQPQHF
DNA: TGCGCCAGCAGCTACGGGGGTAACAATCAGCCCCAGCATTTT

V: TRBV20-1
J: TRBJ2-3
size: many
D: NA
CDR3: CSAFIGQRITDTQYF
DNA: TGCAGTGCTTTCATAGGCCAGCGGATCACAGATACGCAGTATTTT

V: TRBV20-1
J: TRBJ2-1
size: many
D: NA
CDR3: CSVEGYNEQFF
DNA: TGCAGTGTGGAGGGCTACAATGAGCAGTTCTTC

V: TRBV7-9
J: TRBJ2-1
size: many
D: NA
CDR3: CASSFEGGRYEQFF
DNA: TGTGCCAGCAGCTTCGAGGGGGGGAGATATGAGCAGTTCTTC

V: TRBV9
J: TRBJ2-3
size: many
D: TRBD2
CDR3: CASSETPGGRGTDTQYF
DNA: TGTGCCAGCAGCGAGACCCCGGGGGGGAGGGGCACAGATACGCAGTATTTT

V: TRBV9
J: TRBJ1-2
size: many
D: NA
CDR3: CASSVPNGYTF
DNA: TGTGCCAGCAGCGTCCCCAATGGCTACACCTTC

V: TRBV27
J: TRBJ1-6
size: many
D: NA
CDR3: CASGGGLNSPLHF
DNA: TGTGCCAGTGGTGGGGGCCTAAATTCACCCCTCCACTTT

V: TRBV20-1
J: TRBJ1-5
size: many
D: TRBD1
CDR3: CSARSIYPGQGSNQPQHF
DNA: TGCAGTGCTAGATCAATTTACCCGGGACAGGGGAGCAATCAGCCCCAGCATTTT

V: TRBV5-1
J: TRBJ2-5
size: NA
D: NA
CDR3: CASSQRVTFQETQYF
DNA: TGCGCCAGCAGCCAGAGGGTAACCTTCCAAGAGACCCAGTACTTC

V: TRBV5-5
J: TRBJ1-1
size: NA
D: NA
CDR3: CASSWGALAEAFF
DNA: TGTGCCAGCAGCTGGGGGGCCCTTGCTGAAGCTTTCTTT

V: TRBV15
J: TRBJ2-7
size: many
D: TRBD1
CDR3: CATSRDRGSSEQYF
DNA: TGTGCCACCAGCAGAGACAGGGGGTCGAGCGAGCAGTACTTC

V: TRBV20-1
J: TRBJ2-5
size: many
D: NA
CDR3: CSARPAYKDQETQYF
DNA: TGCAGTGCTAGACCGGCCTACAAGGACCAAGAGACCCAGTACTTC

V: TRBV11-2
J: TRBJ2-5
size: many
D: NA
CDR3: CASRQRGAGRGQETQYF
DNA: TGTGCCAGCAGGCAAAGGGGTGCGGGGAGAGGCCAAGAGACCCAGTACTTC

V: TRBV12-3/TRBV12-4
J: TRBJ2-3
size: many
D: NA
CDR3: CASSLARTSLTDTQYF
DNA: TGTGCCAGCAGTTTAGCGCGTACTTCACTCACAGATACGCAGTATTTT

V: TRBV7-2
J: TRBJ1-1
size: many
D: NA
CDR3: CASSFSQVRDTEAFF
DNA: TGTGCCAGCAGCTTTAGTCAAGTGAGGGACACTGAAGCTTTCTTT

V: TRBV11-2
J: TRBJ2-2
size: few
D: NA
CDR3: CASTQGRSGTGELFF
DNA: TGTGCCAGCACCCAAGGGAGAAGTGGGACCGGGGAGCTGTTTTTT

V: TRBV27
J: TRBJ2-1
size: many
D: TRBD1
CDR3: CASSPGQAWESYNEQFF
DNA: TGTGCCAGCAGTCCGGGACAGGCGTGGGAATCCTACAATGAGCAGTTCTTC

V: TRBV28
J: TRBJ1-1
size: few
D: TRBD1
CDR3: CASSRLRDSREAFF
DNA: TGTGCCAGCAGTAGATTACGGGACAGCCGTGAAGCTTTCTTT

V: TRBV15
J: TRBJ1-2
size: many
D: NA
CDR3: CATSSRDFNYGYTF
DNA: TGTGCCACCAGCTCCCGGGATTTCAACTATGGCTACACCTTC

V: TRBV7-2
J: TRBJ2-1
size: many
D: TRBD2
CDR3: CASTHDPGGPENEQFF
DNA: TGTGCCAGCACCCATGATCCGGGAGGGCCGGAGAATGAGCAGTTCTTC

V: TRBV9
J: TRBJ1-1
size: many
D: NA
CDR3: CASTRTGQNTEAFF
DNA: TGTGCCAGCACTCGTACAGGCCAGAACACTGAAGCTTTCTTT

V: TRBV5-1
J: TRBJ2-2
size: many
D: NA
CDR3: CASSLANGGAANTGELFF
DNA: TGCGCCAGCAGCCTGGCGAACGGGGGCGCCGCGAACACCGGGGAGCTGTTTTTT

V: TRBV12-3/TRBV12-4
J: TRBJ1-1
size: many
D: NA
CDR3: CASSLSGSTEAFF
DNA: TGTGCCAGCAGCCTTTCGGGGTCCACTGAAGCTTTCTTT

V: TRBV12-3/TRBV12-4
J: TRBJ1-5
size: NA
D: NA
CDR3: CASSPGGVVQHQHF
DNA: TGTGCAAGCAGCCCCGGGGGGGTTGTGCAGCACCAGCATTTT

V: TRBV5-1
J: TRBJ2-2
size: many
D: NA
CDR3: CASSLAWGTGELFF
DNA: TGCGCCAGCAGCTTGGCCTGGGGCACCGGGGAGCTGTTTTTT

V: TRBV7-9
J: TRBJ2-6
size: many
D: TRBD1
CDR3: CASRGAGAGGTTGANVLTF
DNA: TGTGCCAGCCGGGGCGCTGGGGCAGGGGGAACCACTGGGGCCAACGTCCTGACTTTC

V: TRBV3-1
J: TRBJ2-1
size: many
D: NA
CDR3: CASNGAGRGSNEQFF
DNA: TGTGCCAGCAACGGGGCAGGGAGGGGGAGCAATGAGCAGTTCTTC

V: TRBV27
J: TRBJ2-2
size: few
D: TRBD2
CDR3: CASIDGRPNTGELFF
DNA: TGTGCCAGCATCGACGGGAGGCCGAACACCGGGGAGCTGTTTTTT